What follows is one T cell receptor (beta chain) and its context. The data were taken from a study of OX40 agonist ivuxolimab in advanced cancers. Libraries were prepared by immunoSEQ multiplex PCR; TCRdb keeps only in-frame clonotypes and omits some of them. The profile covers 60,000 to 65,000 clones, with approximately 90% appearing a single time and about 0.4% taken by the ten largest. Germline values: CDR1 GTSNPN, CDR2 SVGIG (reference sequence). The length of the CDR3 is 13 residues. V lost 2 bases, J lost 3 bases, and 8 bases lay in between. The sample consisted of CD4+ or CD8+ T cells sorted from blood, taken in a trial of the OX40 agonist ivuxolimab. The V gene is TRBV30, the J gene TRBJ1-3; D might be TRBD1 (5 bases). The clonotype was recovered from an adult with an advanced solid tumor such as melanoma, head and neck, liver or kidney cancer. The CDR3 region is CAWSTGGGNTIYF. The CDR3 DNA reads TGTGCCTGGAGTACGGGGGGTGGAAACACCATATATTTT.